A single sample gave rise to the 24 T cell receptor beta chains below, sequenced in a study of blood T cells in healthy people across ages. A sample-barcoded 5' primer and a J-beta primer mix were used in a second PCR of roughly 6 to 11 cycles. TCRdb re-called the 5' RACE reads with MiXCR, one entry per CDR3 protein. The data contain 1.5 million to 2 million distinct CDR3 sequences, 25% to 30% of them seen just once; the ten biggest clones take up approximately 7.7%. Sequencing input: blood. These receptors all come from a woman aged 25 to 39 in good health.

Points on this clonotype: A much bigger clone sits one base away, suggesting this may be a read error. The chain links TRBV14 to TRBJ2-5, with 7 positions matching TRBD2. CDR1 and CDR2 (germline): SGHDN, FVKESK. CDR3 length equals 15 residues. The CDR3 loop reads CAGSQDRIAGETQYF. The CDR3 nucleotides are TGTGCCGGCAGCCAAGATCGGATAGCGGGAGAGACCCAGTACTTC.

This rearrangement joins TRBV7-2 to TRBJ2-7; D uncertain. Between the trimmed V and J ends, which lost 1 base and 3 bases, there was a span of 10 bases. The CDR3 is 14 amino acids. The germline gives CDR1 SGHTA, CDR2 FQGNSA. CDR3 nucleotide sequence: TGTGCCAGCAGCTTAGAGTGGAGCAACTACGAGCAGTACTTC. Residues: CASSLEWSNYEQYF.

This clonotype was detected many times. The chain links TRBV20-1 to TRBJ2-3; D unclear. Trimming removed 0 bases at V and 10 bases at J, with 14 bases between. CDR1 and CDR2 from the germline V gene are DFQATT and SNEGSKA (reference sequence). The CDR3 loop spans 13 amino acids. For the CDR3, the DNA is TGCAGTGCTAGAGATAGGTCGTCCGGGTCGCAGTATTTT. It is translated as CSARDRSSGSQYF.

Ten or more counts support this clonotype. The V call is TRBV6-5, the J call TRBJ2-1; no clear D. Germline assignment: CDR1 MNHEY and CDR2 SVGAGI. The V end lost 9 bases, the J end lost 7 bases, and 10 bases lay between the germline ends. The CDR3 loop spans 11 amino acids. CDR3 coding DNA: TGTGCCAGAAGAGCCGGGAATGAGCAGTTCTTC. It yields the protein CARRAGNEQFF.

Only one count was recorded for this clonotype. V gene TRBV27 combines with J gene TRBJ1-5; maybe TRBD1 (5 bases). Trimming pared 6 bases from V and 3 bases from J, leaving 18 bases between. The germline CDR1 and CDR2 sequences are MNHEY and SMNVEV (reference sequence). This CDR3 spans 16 amino acids. In DNA form, the CDR3 reads TGTGCCAGCAGCCTTATCACGGGACGGAACAATCAGCCCCAGCATTTT. Translated: CASSLITGRNNQPQHF.

The chain is built from TRBV4-1 and TRBJ1-6; D is undetermined. Deletions cut 1 base from V and 6 bases from J, with 13 bases between. In germline, CDR1 is MGHRA, CDR2 YSYEKL. The CDR3 is 16 amino acids. The CDR3 here is CASSQVTPGGNSPLHF. The CDR3 DNA reads as TGCGCCAGCAGCCAAGTGACCCCAGGAGGTAATTCACCCCTCCACTTT.

The genes are TRBV5-6 and TRBJ2-7, with 9 bases that match TRBD1. Trimming removed 5 bases from V and 7 bases from J; junction bases left unmatched: 10. Germline assignment: CDR1 SGHDT and CDR2 YYEEEE. This CDR3 has 14 amino acids. The chain's CDR3 is CASRETGTGWEQYF. For the CDR3, the DNA is TGTGCCAGCAGGGAGACCGGGACAGGGTGGGAGCAGTACTTC. Full variable domain (rest looked up from reference TRBV5-6 and TRBJ2-7): DAGVTQSPTHLIKTRGQQVTLRCSPKSGHDTVSWYQQALGQGPQFIFQYYEEEERQRGNFPDRFSGHQFPNYSSELNVNALLLGDSALYLCASRETGTGWEQYFGPGTRLTVT.

As regards this clonotype: This is likely a read error, given that the CDR3 carries no conserved phenylalanine or tryptophan at its end. The chain employs TRBV6-5 and TRBJ2-3, with 7 bases fitting TRBD2. The ends lost 8 bases at V and 3 bases at J; junction bases unmatched: 5. This CDR3 is 13 amino acids long. Per the germline V gene, CDR1 is MNHEY and CDR2 is SVGAGI. The CDR3 protein is CASAGVRTDTQYL. CDR3 coding DNA: TGTGCCAGCGCGGGGGTAAGAACAGATACGCAGTATTTG.

The V gene is TRBV6-1, the J gene TRBJ1-2, with a weak D call TRBD1 (6 bases). V was cut by 3 bases and J by 3 bases, with 14 bases left in between. This CDR3 is 15 amino acids long. Germline V CDR1 and CDR2: MNHNS, SASEGT. The CDR3 sequence is CASSDPGGTYYGYTF. DNA of the CDR3: TGTGCCAGCAGTGACCCTGGGGGCACTTACTATGGCTACACCTTC.

The rearrangement uses TRBV5-1 and TRBJ1-4, with no clear D. Germline values: CDR1 SGHRS, CDR2 YFSETQ. This CDR3 is 15 amino acids long. The V gene lost 0 bases and the J gene lost 8 bases, with 14 bases spanning the gap. CDR3 sequence (DNA): TGCGCCAGCAGCTTGGGTCTGGAAAGTCCGGAAAAACTGTTTTTT. Translated, it gives CASSLGLESPEKLFF.

This clonotype appeared a few times. The chain employs TRBV12-3 or TRBV12-4 and TRBJ1-2; D is uncertain. V was trimmed by 8 bases and J by 3 bases, leaving 19 bases between them. This CDR3 is built from 15 residues. The CDR3 loop is CASGPWAGGYYGYTF. DNA for the CDR3: TGTGCCAGCGGTCCCTGGGCCGGCGGATACTATGGCTACACCTTC.

This clonotype has just a few counts. The chain couples TRBV10-3 to TRBJ2-5, with TRBD1 matching 10 bases. V dropped 6 bases and J dropped 2; count of bases not matched to a gene: 9. Germline loops: CDR1 ENHRY, CDR2 SYGVKD. The CDR3 sequence is 16 residues long. The CDR3 sequence is CAIRPGTGEGQETQYF. The CDR3, as DNA: TGTGCCATCAGACCCGGGACAGGGGAAGGGCAAGAGACCCAGTACTTC.

On this clonotype itself: A much larger clone differs from this one at a single base, so this may be a read error. This chain uses TRBV7-2 with TRBJ2-7; 13 nucleotides agree with TRBD2. The J call may be mistaken, given a closer DNA end match to TRBJ2-5. The germline V gene has CDR1 SGHTA and CDR2 FQGNSA. The CDR3 consists of 18 residues. The CDR3 is CASGKGTSGVHGQETQYF. The DNA of the CDR3 is TGTGCCAGCGGCAAGGGGACTAGCGGGGTCCATGGGCAAGAGACCCAGTACTTC.

With regard to this clonotype: A much larger clone is a single base away; this may be a read error. This rearrangement joins TRBV20-1 to TRBJ2-5; weak D call: TRBD1 (6 bases). The DNA end is more similar to TRBJ2-7, so the J call may be wrong. The CDR3 extends over 12 amino acids. Germline V lookup: CDR1 DFQATT, CDR2 SNEGSKA (reference sequence). CDR3 coding DNA: TGCAGGGCTAGAGGGGGAATCTACGAGCAGTACTTC. It yields the protein CRARGGIYEQYF.

The chain joins TRBV7-2 to TRBJ1-2; D unresolved. Germline V CDR1 and CDR2: SGHTA, FQGNSA. The CDR3 runs to 12 residues. V lost 1 base, J lost 7 bases, and 7 bases lay in between. CDR3 sequence: CASSLELFGYTF. In DNA form, the CDR3 reads TGTGCCAGCAGCTTAGAATTGTTTGGCTACACCTTC.

V is TRBV20-1 and J is TRBJ2-5, with TRBD2 matching over 10 bases. CDR3 length: 14 residues. CDR1 is DFQATT, CDR2 SNEGSKA, per germline (reference sequence). CDR3: CSATSGRPQETQYF. Here the CDR3 DNA reads TGCAGCGCGACTAGCGGGCGACCTCAAGAGACCCAGTACTTC.

V usage is TRBV20-1 and J usage is TRBJ2-2, with D perhaps being TRBD1 or TRBD2 (5 bases each). V was clipped by 1 base and J by 9 bases, with 21 bases between them. Germline V lookup: CDR1 DFQATT, CDR2 SNEGSKA (reference sequence). The CDR3 is 16 residues long. CDR3 in DNA: TGCAGTGCTAGAGGTAACCTCGGGACGAAGAAGTGGGAGCTGTTTTTT. Translating gives CSARGNLGTKKWELFF.

The chain couples TRBV5-1 to TRBJ2-1, with TRBD2 identical over 9 bases. The CDR3 spans 15 residues. The trim removed 2 bases at V and 3 bases at J, leaving 3 bases unmatched. The germline CDR1 and CDR2 sequences are SGHRS and YFSETQ. Here the CDR3 DNA reads TGCGCCAGCAGCTTTAATAGCGGGAGCTACAATGAGCAGTTCTTC. Translation gives CASSFNSGSYNEQFF.

This clonotype has only a few counts. The chain joins TRBV20-1 to TRBJ1-3; D is unresolved. The ends were cut back, 2 bases at V and 0 bases at J, with 11 bases in the middle. Per germline, CDR1 DFQATT and CDR2 SNEGSKA (reference sequence). The CDR3 is 15 residues long. CDR3 in amino acids: CSARMRGFSGNTIYF. CDR3 nucleotides: TGCAGTGCTAGAATGAGAGGATTCTCTGGAAACACCATATATTTT.

In its sample, this clonotype was seen many times. The chain links TRBV7-8 to TRBJ2-7; perhaps TRBD1 as D (6 bases). The germline V and J ends were trimmed by 5 bases and 3 bases, with 11 bases remaining between them. The CDR3 sequence is 13 residues long. Germline V CDR1 and CDR2: SGHVS, FQNEAQ. The CDR3 DNA follows: TGTGCCAGCAGCACAGACAGGTTCTACGAGCAGTACTTC. This gives the protein CASSTDRFYEQYF.

This chain links TRBV5-1 with TRBJ2-3; tentative D call: TRBD2 (5 bases). Per the germline V gene, CDR1 is SGHRS and CDR2 is YFSETQ. The CDR3 covers 14 residues. Trimming pared 2 bases from V and 2 bases from J, leaving 9 bases between. CDR3 sequence reads: CASSLMTTTDTQYF. For the CDR3, the DNA is TGCGCCAGCAGCTTAATGACTACCACAGATACGCAGTATTTT.

Notes on this clonotype: One junction end disagrees with the germline gene, perhaps due to a read error. The chain is built from TRBV14 and TRBJ1-1, with a possible D match to TRBD1 (5 bases). This CDR3 comprises 15 residues. The V gene's germline CDR1 is SGHDN and CDR2 FVKESK. This CDR3 reads CASSQGQFVNSEAFF. The CDR3 DNA reads TGTGCCAGCAGCCAAGGACAGTTCGTGAACTCTGAAGCTTTCTTT.

This chain links TRBV7-2 with TRBJ2-4; 11 bases are a match to TRBD2. J was trimmed by 7 bases and V by 5 bases; bases with no gene match: 7. From germline, CDR1 is SGHTA and CDR2 FQGNSA. This CDR3 is 15 amino acids long. CDR3 sequence: CASSQPSGRSNIQYF. The DNA of the CDR3 is TGTGCCAGCAGCCAGCCTAGCGGGAGGTCGAACATTCAGTACTTC.

This clonotype has a handful of counts. V and J are TRBV7-8 and TRBJ1-2; 7 nucleotides match TRBD1. CDR1 SGHVS and CDR2 FQNEAQ come from the germline V gene. The CDR3 consists of 16 residues. Losses at the gene ends were 0 bases for V and 4 bases for J; bases not matched to a gene: 8. The CDR3, as DNA: TGTGCCAGCAGCTTAGCAAGACAGGGAATAGGCTATGGCTACACCTTC. This translates into CASSLARQGIGYGYTF. Complete variable domain (other parts from reference TRBV7-8 and TRBJ1-2): GAGVSQSPRYKVAKRGQDVALRCDPISGHVSLFWYQQALGQGPEFLTYFQNEAQLDKSGLPSDRFFAERPEGSVSTLKIQRTQQEDSAVYLCASSLARQGIGYGYTFGSGTRLTVV.